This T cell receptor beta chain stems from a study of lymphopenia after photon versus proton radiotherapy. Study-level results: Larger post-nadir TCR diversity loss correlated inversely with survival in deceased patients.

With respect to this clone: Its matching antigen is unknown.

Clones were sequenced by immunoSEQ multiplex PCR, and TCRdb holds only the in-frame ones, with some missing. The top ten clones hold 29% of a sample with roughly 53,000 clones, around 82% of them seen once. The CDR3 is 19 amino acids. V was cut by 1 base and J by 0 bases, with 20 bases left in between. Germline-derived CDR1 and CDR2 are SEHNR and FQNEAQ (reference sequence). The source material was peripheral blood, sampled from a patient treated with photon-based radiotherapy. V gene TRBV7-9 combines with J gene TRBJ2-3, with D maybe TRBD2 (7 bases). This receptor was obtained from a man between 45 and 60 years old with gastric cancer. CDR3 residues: CASSLVPRGGYPSTDTQYF. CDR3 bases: TGTGCCAGCAGCTTAGTGCCCAGGGGAGGGTACCCTAGCACAGATACGCAGTATTTT.